This T cell receptor beta chain is drawn from a study of blood T cells in healthy people across ages. Comments on this clonotype: The junction and the germline gene differ at one end; a read error may be behind it.

Germline CDR1 and CDR2: MNHEY and SMNVEV (reference sequence). This CDR3 is built from 15 residues. It was with a sample-barcoded 5' primer and a J-beta primer mix that a second PCR of about 6 to 12 cycles was run. Unique molecular identifiers of 12 random nucleotides labeled each cDNA. TCRdb reprocessed the 5' RACE reads via MiXCR and lists one record per CDR3 protein. This table holds approximately 900,000 distinct CDR3 sequences, 25% to 30% found once. The sample was also linked to a second study, of T cells of mothers and their children.

The TCR comes from a woman aged 40 to 55 in good health. The specimen was blood. V and J are TRBV27 and TRBJ1-2; TRBD1 might be the D (5 bases). The CDR3 DNA sequence: TGTGCCAGCGGTTTGCGGGGGGGAGGGAACTATGGCTACACTTTC. Residues: CASGLRGGGNYGYTF.